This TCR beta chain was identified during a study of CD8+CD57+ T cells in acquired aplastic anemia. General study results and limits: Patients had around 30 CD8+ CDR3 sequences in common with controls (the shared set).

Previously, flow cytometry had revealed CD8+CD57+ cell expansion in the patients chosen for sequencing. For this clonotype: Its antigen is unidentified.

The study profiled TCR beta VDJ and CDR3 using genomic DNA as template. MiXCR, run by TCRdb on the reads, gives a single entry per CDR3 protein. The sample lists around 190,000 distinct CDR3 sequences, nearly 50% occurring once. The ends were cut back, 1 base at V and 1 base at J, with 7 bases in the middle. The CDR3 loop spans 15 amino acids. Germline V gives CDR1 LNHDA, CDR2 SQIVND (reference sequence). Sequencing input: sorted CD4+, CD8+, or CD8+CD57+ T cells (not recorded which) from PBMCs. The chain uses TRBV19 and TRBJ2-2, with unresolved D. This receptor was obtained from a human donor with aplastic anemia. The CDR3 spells CASSIGARNTGELFF. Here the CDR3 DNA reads TGTGCCAGTAGTATAGGAGCGAGGAACACCGGGGAGCTGTTTTTT.